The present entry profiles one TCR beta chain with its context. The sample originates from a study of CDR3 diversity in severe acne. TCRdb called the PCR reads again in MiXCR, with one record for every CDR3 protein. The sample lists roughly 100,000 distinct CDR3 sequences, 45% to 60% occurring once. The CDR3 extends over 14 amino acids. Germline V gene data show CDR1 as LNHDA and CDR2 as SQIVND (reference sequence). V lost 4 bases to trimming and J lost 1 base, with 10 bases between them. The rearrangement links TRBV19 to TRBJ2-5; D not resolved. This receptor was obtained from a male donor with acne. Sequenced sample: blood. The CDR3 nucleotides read TGTGCCAGTAGTAACATCCTCTCCCAAGAGACCCAGTACTTC. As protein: CASSNILSQETQYF.